These 21 T cell receptor beta chains originate from one sample sequenced in a study of blood T cell repertoires in COVID-19. The data were produced by immunoSEQ multiplex PCR, yet TCRdb's version contains in-frame clones alone and is incomplete. The profile shows hundreds of thousands of clones, around 90% of them singletons. The specimen sequenced was peripheral blood. These receptors were collected from a man aged 18 to 29 with active or convalescent COVID-19.

This rearrangement joins TRBV5-1 to TRBJ2-5, with 7 bases aligning to TRBD1. Germline V gene lookup returns CDR1 SGHRS and CDR2 YFSETQ. Losses at the gene ends were 4 bases for V and 3 bases for J; bases not matched to a gene: 9. The CDR3 has 15 residues. In DNA form, the CDR3 reads TGCGCCAGCAGCCCGGGGACAGCGAATAAAGAGACCCAGTACTTC. It specifies CASSPGTANKETQYF.

This clone has a single count. V usage is TRBV7-9 and J usage is TRBJ1-2; TRBD1 matches at 7 bases. The length of the CDR3 is 15 residues. Germline CDR1 SEHNR, CDR2 FQNEAQ (reference sequence). Trimming cost V 0 bases and J 4 bases; bases outside gene matches: 5. This CDR3 is CASSLALGQPYGYTF. CDR3 DNA sequence: TGTGCCAGCAGCTTAGCCCTGGGACAGCCCTATGGCTACACCTTC.

The CDR3 loop reads CASLRWSQETQYF. The DNA for the CDR3 is TGTGCCAGCTTGAGGTGGAGTCAAGAGACCCAGTACTTC. V gene TRBV2 combines with J gene TRBJ2-5, with no clear D. Germline CDR1 reads SNHLY; CDR2 reads FYNNEI. The CDR3 consists of 13 residues. V gave up 8 bases and J gave up 2 bases, with 12 bases separating them.

About this clone itself: This specimen includes other DNA sequences encoding the same CDR3. J is TRBJ2-1 and V is TRBV11-3, with 7 nucleotides matching TRBD2. This CDR3 region has 12 residues. The V and J ends lost 8 bases and 4 bases, in that order; junction bases with no gene match: 2. In germline, CDR1 is SGHNT, CDR2 YENEEA. The CDR3 loop is CASGGGYNEQFF. The DNA of the CDR3 is TGTGCCAGCGGGGGGGGATACAATGAGCAGTTCTTC.

This chain joins TRBV6-5 and TRBJ2-1; D gene unclear. V dropped 5 bases and J dropped 3 bases, with 14 bases sitting between them. CDR1 and CDR2 (germline): MNHEY, SVGAGI. This CDR3 is 15 amino acids long. CDR3 amino acids: CASSHQASNYNEQFF. The CDR3, as DNA: TGTGCCAGCAGTCACCAAGCTTCTAACTACAATGAGCAGTTCTTC.

V is TRBV11-3 and J is TRBJ2-1; 9 nucleotides match TRBD2. The CDR3 sequence is 16 residues long. The V gene's germline CDR1 is SGHNT and CDR2 YENEEA. The V segment lost 2 bases and the J segment 8 bases; nucleotides outside the gene matches: 10. CDR3 nucleotides: TGTGCCAGCAGCTTATTCGGCGGGAGGGACGATGATGAGCAGTTCTTC. Amino acid sequence: CASSLFGGRDDDEQFF. Full variable domain (missing parts from reference TRBV11-3 and TRBJ2-1): EAGVVQSPRYKIIEKKQPVAFWCNPISGHNTLYWYLQNLGQGPELLIRYENEEAVDDSQLPKDRFSAERLKGVDSTLKIQPAELGDSAVYLCASSLFGGRDDDEQFFGPGTRLTVL.

This sequence joins TRBV6-5 and TRBJ2-7, with 8 nucleotides matching TRBD1. Per germline, CDR1 MNHEY and CDR2 SVGAGI. Trimming cost V 0 bases and J 5 bases; bases outside gene matches: 9. The CDR3 consists of 16 residues. The DNA for the CDR3 is TGTGCCAGCAGTTACTCGACAGGGGAGCTCAGTAACGAGCAGTACTTC. Residues: CASSYSTGELSNEQYF.

The chain recombines TRBV7-8 with TRBJ1-5; 9 bases are shared with TRBD1. The CDR3 covers 18 residues. Germline-derived CDR1 and CDR2 are SGHVS and FQNEAQ. The V and J ends lost 5 bases and 0 bases, in that order; junction bases with no gene match: 11. The CDR3 nucleotides are TGTGCCAGCAGCCCTAGGGGATGGGGACAGGGTAGCAATCAGCCCCAGCATTTT. Translated, it gives CASSPRGWGQGSNQPQHF. Together with reference TRBV7-8 and TRBJ1-5, the CDR3 gives the full variable domain: GAGVSQSPRYKVAKRGQDVALRCDPISGHVSLFWYQQALGQGPEFLTYFQNEAQLDKSGLPSDRFFAERPEGSVSTLKIQRTQQEDSAVYLCASSPRGWGQGSNQPQHFGDGTRLSIL.

The sample holds a few counts of this clone. V is TRBV20-1 and J is TRBJ2-1; 8 bases are shared with TRBD1. The CDR3 is 13 residues long. Per germline, CDR1 DFQATT and CDR2 SNEGSKA (reference sequence). Trimming cost V 4 bases and J 9 bases; bases outside gene matches: 8. The CDR3 region is CSAIDRGLFEQFF. CDR3 DNA: TGCAGTGCTATTGACAGGGGATTGTTTGAGCAGTTCTTC.

The rearrangement links TRBV30 to TRBJ2-2; D might be TRBD1 (6 bases). Per germline, CDR1 GTSNPN and CDR2 SVGIG (reference sequence). The length of the CDR3 is 12 residues. Deletions cut 4 bases from V and 5 bases from J, with 8 bases between. The CDR3 loop is CAWTGETGELFF. In DNA, the CDR3 is TGTGCCTGGACAGGGGAAACCGGGGAGCTGTTTTTT.

This clone was seen a single time. Within the sample, other DNA sequences also encode this same CDR3. V usage is TRBV7-2 and J usage is TRBJ2-7; D unclear. Trimming took off 0 bases at V and 3 bases at J, with 6 bases between the two ends. Germline CDR1 reads SGHTA; CDR2 reads FQGNSA. This CDR3 region has 13 residues. The CDR3 region is CASSLARSYEQYF. The CDR3 DNA sequence: TGTGCCAGCAGCTTAGCGAGAAGCTACGAGCAGTACTTC.

The chain couples TRBV4-3 to TRBJ1-6, with 7 positions matching TRBD1. V lost 2 bases, J lost 5 bases, and 3 bases stayed unmatched. CDR1 LGHNA and CDR2 YSLEER come from the germline V gene. This CDR3 has 15 residues. This chain's CDR3 is CASSQRGTDNSPLHF. The CDR3 bases are TGCGCCAGCAGCCAACGAGGGACAGATAATTCACCCCTCCACTTT.

The chain is built from TRBV20-1 and TRBJ1-5, with 9 bases fitting TRBD1. The CDR3 has 15 amino acids. After removal of 3 bases from V and 4 bases from J, the junction contained 7 bases not matched to a gene. Per germline, CDR1 DFQATT and CDR2 SNEGSKA (reference sequence). For the CDR3, the DNA is TGCAGTGCTAGTGGCCGGGACAGGGAGAATCAGCCCCAGCATTTT. This encodes CSASGRDRENQPQHF.

V and J are TRBV27 and TRBJ1-2; weak D call: TRBD1 (6 bases). Trimming shortened V by 9 bases and J by 5 bases, and 16 bases separated the two germline ends. The CDR3 is 13 residues long. In germline, CDR1 is MNHEY, CDR2 SMNVEV (reference sequence). CDR3 loop: CASSDRRTYGYTF. In DNA form, the CDR3 reads TGTGCCAGTTCGGACAGACGGACGTATGGCTACACCTTC.

Only one count was recorded for this clone. A junction boundary mismatches the germline segment, possibly from a read error. The CDR3 DNA reads as TGTGCCAGCAGCTTATCATCCGGGGGTGGCACAAATACGCAGTATTTT. As protein: CASSLSSGGGTNTQYF. This rearrangement joins TRBV7-3 to TRBJ2-3, with a tentative D call TRBD2 (6 bases). The CDR3 totals 16 residues. The germline gives CDR1 SGHTA, CDR2 FQGTGA.

A single count supports this clone. The rearrangement links TRBV11-1 to TRBJ2-5; 10 bases are shared with TRBD1. Germline V lookup: CDR1 SGHAT, CDR2 FQDESV (reference sequence). Trimming at V came to 5 bases and at J to 4 bases, leaving 7 bases not matched to a gene. The length of the CDR3 is 15 residues. The chain's CDR3 is CASSGRDRGVETQYF. The CDR3 DNA is TGTGCCAGCAGCGGCCGGGACAGGGGTGTAGAGACCCAGTACTTC. Complete variable domain (other parts from reference TRBV11-1 and TRBJ2-5): EAEVAQSPRYKITEKSQAVAFWCDPISGHATLYWYRQILGQGPELLVQFQDESVVDDSQLPKDRFSAERLKGVDSTLKIQPAELGDSAMYLCASSGRDRGVETQYFGPGTRLLVL.

This clone was detected once. The CDR3 coding sequence is TGTGCCAGCAGCCCCTCTGACAGGGTGAACTATGGCTACACCTTC. It codes for CASSPSDRVNYGYTF. The rearrangement links TRBV3-1 (or the pseudogene TRBV3-2) to TRBJ1-2; 7 bases are a match to TRBD1. The trim removed 4 bases at V and 2 bases at J, leaving 7 bases unmatched. CDR3 length: 15 residues. Germline values: CDR1 LGHDT, CDR2 YNNKEL (reference sequence).

CDR3 loop: CASSVGLIGSLDEKLFF. Here the CDR3 DNA reads TGTGCCAGCAGCGTAGGTCTTATCGGTTCACTGGATGAAAAACTGTTTTTT. J is TRBJ1-4 and V is TRBV9; D is unresolved. Germline CDR1 reads SGDLS; CDR2 reads YYNGEE. The CDR3 spans 17 residues. V lost 0 bases to trimming and J lost 6 bases, with 18 bases between them.

Remarks on this clone: This specimen includes other DNA sequences encoding the same CDR3. The V gene is TRBV27, the J gene TRBJ1-1, with a tentative D call TRBD1 (6 bases). V was cut by 5 bases and J by 5 bases, with 6 bases left in between. This CDR3 comprises 11 residues. Germline assignment: CDR1 MNHEY and CDR2 SMNVEV (reference sequence). Here the CDR3 reads CASSRGTEAFF. In nucleotides, the CDR3 is TGTGCCAGCAGTAGGGGGACTGAAGCTTTCTTT.

As concerns this clone: Other nucleotide sequences from this sample produce the same CDR3. The V gene is TRBV5-5, the J gene TRBJ2-7, with 7 positions matching TRBD1. V lost 3 bases to trimming and J lost 7 bases; unmatched junction nucleotides: 4. The CDR3 is 12 amino acids. Germline V lookup: CDR1 SGHKS, CDR2 YYEKEE (reference sequence). CDR3 region: CASSWTGEEQYF. DNA for the CDR3: TGTGCCAGCAGCTGGACAGGCGAGGAGCAGTACTTC.

The V call is TRBV18, the J call TRBJ1-5; TRBD1 agrees at 8 bases. Trimming took 4 bases from V and 0 from J; bases not matched to a gene: 17. The germline V gene encodes CDR1 KGHSH and CDR2 LQKENI. CDR3 size: 20 residues. The CDR3 protein is CASSLNNETGAAYSNQPQHF. The CDR3 DNA reads TGTGCCAGCTCACTCAATAACGAGACAGGGGCGGCGTATAGCAATCAGCCCCAGCATTTT.